Shown below are 27 T cell receptor beta chains from a single sample sequenced in a study of vaccination and CD4 T cells after COVID-19. No antigen has been identified for these receptors. CD4+ T cells that had been cultured provided DNA sequenced with the Oncomine TCR Beta short-read assay. Each CDR3 protein gets one entry after TCRdb re-called the PCR reads with MiXCR. The profile covers 10,000 to 15,000 distinct CDR3 sequences, with about 61% appearing a single time and about an eighth taken by the ten largest. Treatment given: approximately 10-day PBMC culture with coronavirus spike peptide pools or control peptides (ViraFEST assay). Sequencing used CD4+ T cells from blood, cultured in vitro. The source of these receptors is a human donor who had recovered from COVID-19.

This rearrangement joins TRBV28 to TRBJ1-2; D is undetermined. Per the germline V gene, CDR1 is MDHEN and CDR2 is SYDVKM. This CDR3 contains 11 residues. V was shortened by 6 bases and J by 7 bases, with 9 bases between the two germline ends. CDR3 DNA sequence: TGTGCCAGCAGCCACTCAGTTGGCTACACCTTC. This codes for CASSHSVGYTF.

The V and J genes are TRBV30 and TRBJ1-5; 7 positions match TRBD1. The CDR3 has 15 residues. Germline loops: CDR1 GTSNPN, CDR2 SVGIG (reference sequence). After removal of 1 base from V and 4 bases from J, the junction contained 7 bases not matched to a gene. CDR3 amino acids: CAWSGQGGWNQPQHF. The CDR3 DNA sequence: TGTGCCTGGAGTGGACAGGGCGGATGGAATCAGCCCCAGCATTTT.

This clonotype was recorded only once. V and J are TRBV10-3 and TRBJ1-6; the match to TRBD1 covers 9 bases. From germline, CDR1 is ENHRY and CDR2 SYGVKD. J lost 10 bases, V lost 6 bases, and 7 bases had no gene match. The CDR3 totals 14 residues. The DNA for the CDR3 is TGTGCCATCAGAACCGGGACAGGGCCATCACCCCTCCACTTT. Amino acids: CAIRTGTGPSPLHF.

A note on this clonotype: The germline gene is not matched at one end of the junction; a read error may be the cause. The V gene is TRBV18, the J gene TRBJ2-2; 8 bases are a match to TRBD1. Germline lookup yields CDR1 KGHSH and CDR2 LQKENI. The CDR3 is made up of 15 amino acids. This chain's CDR3 is CASSPQGANTGELFF. DNA for the CDR3: TGTGCCAGCTCACCCCAGGGGGCGAATACCGGGGAGCTGTTTTTT.

The V call is TRBV2, the J call TRBJ2-3; D ambiguous. The germline gives CDR1 SNHLY, CDR2 FYNNEI. V lost 4 bases, J lost 5 bases, and 16 bases lay in between. This CDR3 is built from 15 residues. CDR3 region: CASSVMARREDTQYF. In DNA form, the CDR3 reads TGTGCCAGCAGTGTAATGGCCCGAAGGGAAGATACGCAGTATTTT.

The CDR3 DNA reads TGTGCCAGCAGTGTACGCCGCAGTGAGACCCAGTACTTC. It translates to CASSVRRSETQYF. The V and J genes are TRBV11-2 and TRBJ2-5; no definite D call. Germline V gene sequence: CDR1 SGHAT, CDR2 FQNNGV. CDR3 size: 13 residues. The V end lost 6 bases, the J end lost 5 bases, and 13 bases lay between the germline ends.

V gene TRBV30 combines with J gene TRBJ1-4; 8 nucleotides agree with TRBD1. J was trimmed by 11 bases and V by 2 bases; bases with no gene match: 10. CDR1 is GTSNPN, CDR2 SVGIG, per germline (reference sequence). This CDR3 has 14 residues. CDR3 amino acids: CAWSPGQGRGKLFF. CDR3 DNA: TGTGCCTGGAGTCCCGGACAGGGAAGAGGGAAACTGTTTTTT.

This chain connects TRBV7-2 to TRBJ2-7; maybe TRBD2 (6 bases). The CDR3 totals 16 residues. Trimming removed 2 bases at V and 3 bases at J, with 17 bases between. The germline gives CDR1 SGHTA, CDR2 FQGNSA. The CDR3 sequence is CASSLLRASGLYEQYF. DNA of the CDR3: TGTGCCAGCAGCTTACTCAGGGCCAGCGGGCTCTACGAGCAGTACTTC.

The chain is built from TRBV20-1 and TRBJ1-5; 8 bases are shared with TRBD1. CDR3 length: 13 amino acids. The V gene end was trimmed by 5 bases and the J gene end by 3 bases; junction bases not matched to a gene: 3. Germline V gives CDR1 DFQATT, CDR2 SNEGSKA (reference sequence). This chain's CDR3 is CSAGQGNNQPQHF. DNA of the CDR3: TGCAGTGCTGGACAGGGAAACAATCAGCCCCAGCATTTT.

The chain employs TRBV24-1 and TRBJ2-1; TRBD2 matches 8 bases. After removal of 7 bases from V and 7 bases from J, the junction contained 11 bases not matched to a gene. Per the germline V gene, CDR1 is KGHDR and CDR2 is SFDVKD. This CDR3 region has 15 residues. Here the CDR3 DNA reads TGTGCCACCAGCGCCGGGACTAGAAGGGGTAATGAGCAGTTCTTC. Protein: CATSAGTRRGNEQFF.

The chain joins TRBV7-8 to TRBJ1-2, with no clear D. The CDR3 extends over 13 amino acids. The V end lost 2 bases, the J end lost 4 bases, and 8 bases lay between the germline ends. The germline CDR1 and CDR2 sequences are SGHVS and FQNEAQ. The CDR3 DNA reads as TGTGCCAGCAGCTTAACCACGGTCTATGGCTACACCTTC. Translation: CASSLTTVYGYTF.

The chain is built from TRBV28 and TRBJ2-7; 9 bases agree with TRBD2. The germline gives CDR1 MDHEN, CDR2 SYDVKM. The ends lost 6 bases at V and 2 bases at J; junction bases unmatched: 5. The CDR3 sequence is 14 residues long. CDR3 sequence (DNA): TGTGCCAGCAGATGGACTAGCGCAACCTACGAGCAGTACTTC. It translates to CASRWTSATYEQYF.

The V and J genes are TRBV5-1 and TRBJ1-2, with 8 bases aligning to TRBD1. The CDR3 loop spans 18 amino acids. CDR1 SGHRS and CDR2 YFSETQ come from the germline V gene. The V segment lost 4 bases and the J segment 4 bases; nucleotides outside the gene matches: 18. The CDR3 sequence: CASSRSPGQVVGSYGYTF. CDR3 nucleotide sequence: TGCGCCAGCAGCCGCTCTCCGGGACAGGTTGTTGGTAGCTATGGCTACACCTTC.

This clonotype has just a few counts. Here the CDR3 reads CASSLADRRQPQHF. For the CDR3, the DNA is TGTGCCAGCAGTTTAGCTGACAGGAGGCAGCCCCAGCATTTT. This chain joins TRBV12-3 or TRBV12-4 and TRBJ1-5, with D perhaps TRBD1 (6 bases). The ends were cut back, 0 bases at V and 7 bases at J, with 10 bases in the middle. CDR3 length: 14 residues.

The V and J genes are TRBV7-3 and TRBJ2-2; 7 nucleotides align to TRBD2. V dropped 2 bases and J dropped 4; count of bases not matched to a gene: 4. The CDR3 has 15 amino acids. Germline assignment: CDR1 SGHTA and CDR2 FQGTGA. The CDR3 DNA reads TGTGCCAGCAGCTTAGCGCGGGAGACCACCGGGGAGCTGTTTTTT. It codes for CASSLARETTGELFF.

This clonotype occurred a few times. This chain joins TRBV7-9 and TRBJ1-2; possibly TRBD1 for D (5 bases). The CDR3 loop spans 13 amino acids. Trimming took off 5 bases at V and 5 bases at J, with 12 bases between the two ends. In germline, CDR1 is SEHNR, CDR2 FQNEAQ (reference sequence). The CDR3 bases are TGTGCCAGCAGCCCCCAGTGGGGGTATGGCTACACCTTC. Protein product: CASSPQWGYGYTF.

The chain carries TRBV7-6 and TRBJ2-5; tentative D call: TRBD2 (6 bases). The germline V and J ends were trimmed by 5 bases and 5 bases, with 12 bases remaining between them. CDR3 length: 13 amino acids. Germline values: CDR1 SGHVS, CDR2 FNYEAQ. In DNA form, the CDR3 reads TGTGCCAGCAGCCCGCACGCGGGGGAGACCCAGTACTTC. Its translation is CASSPHAGETQYF.

The chain uses TRBV6-1 and TRBJ2-2, with a weak D call TRBD1 (5 bases). The CDR3 contains 12 residues. Trimming removed 10 bases at V and 5 bases at J, with 11 bases between. Germline CDR1 reads MNHNS; CDR2 reads SASEGT. The CDR3 nucleotides read TGTGCCAACAGGCTTGGGACCGGGGAGCTGTTTTTT. Protein product: CANRLGTGELFF.

The chain links TRBV11-3 to TRBJ1-3; 8 bases fit TRBD1. The CDR3 runs 14 residues. The germline CDR1 and CDR2 sequences are SGHNT and YENEEA. With V trimmed by 5 bases and J by 4 bases, 4 bases remained unmatched. CDR3 sequence: CASSPRTGGNTIYF. Written as DNA, the CDR3 is TGTGCCAGCAGCCCGAGGACAGGGGGAAACACCATATATTTT.

This clonotype was observed a few times. The chain recombines TRBV27 with TRBJ1-2; D remains ambiguous. Trimming removed 2 bases at V and 0 bases at J, with 13 bases between. The CDR3 has 16 amino acids. Germline CDR1 and CDR2: MNHEY and SMNVEV (reference sequence). The CDR3 loop reads CASSLRFDATNYGYTF. The CDR3 region has the DNA TGTGCCAGCAGTTTACGGTTCGACGCGACTAACTATGGCTACACCTTC.

Notes on this clonotype: The junction departs from the called germline gene at one end, perhaps through a read error. The chain carries TRBV18 and TRBJ1-5; D is possibly TRBD1 (5 bases). This CDR3 region has 14 residues. Germline V gene data show CDR1 as KGHSH and CDR2 as LQKENI. The CDR3 DNA is TGTGCCAGCTCACCTAATAGGGACGAATGGAGTAGGGATTTT. Encoded protein: CASSPNRDEWSRDF.

This clonotype was detected a few times. The genes are TRBV19 and TRBJ2-5; 15 positions agree with TRBD2. V was pared by 5 bases and J by 4 bases, with 2 bases of the junction left unmatched. The CDR3 length is 15 residues. The germline V gene encodes CDR1 LNHDA and CDR2 SQIVND (reference sequence). The CDR3 nucleotides read TGTGCCAGTAGTGCGGGACTAGCGGGGGGAGAGACCCAGTACTTC. It encodes CASSAGLAGGETQYF.

Here the CDR3 reads CASSLYGQPNQPQHF. The CDR3 nucleotides are TGTGCCAGCAGCTTATATGGACAGCCCAATCAGCCCCAGCATTTT. The chain has TRBV7-2 and TRBJ1-5; TRBD1 might be the D (6 bases). The germline V gene encodes CDR1 SGHTA and CDR2 FQGNSA. The CDR3 spans 15 residues. Trimming removed 2 bases at V and 3 bases at J, with 11 bases between.

The chain combines TRBV12-3 or TRBV12-4 with TRBJ2-2; D perhaps matches TRBD2 (7 bases). The CDR3 is 15 residues long. V was trimmed by 6 bases and J by 1 base, leaving 12 bases between them. In nucleotides, the CDR3 is TGTGCCAGCAGCCCGGGGGGCCGGAACACCGGGGAGCTGTTTTTT. Its protein product is CASSPGGRNTGELFF.

In the case of this clonotype: One end of the junction does not line up with germline, which may come from a read error. The rearrangement links TRBV7-7 to TRBJ2-1; D remains unclear. Germline V lookup: CDR1 SSHAT, CDR2 FNYEAQ (reference sequence). The CDR3 extends over 13 amino acids. The CDR3 region is CASSPRTANEQFF. The CDR3 nucleotides are TGTGCTAGCAGCCCGAGAACAGCAAATGAGCAGTTCTTC.

The chain carries TRBV7-2 and TRBJ2-7, with 10 bases matching TRBD2. J was trimmed by 3 bases and V by 5 bases; bases with no gene match: 1. The CDR3 runs to 13 residues. Germline loops: CDR1 SGHTA, CDR2 FQGNSA. The CDR3 region is CASSRTSGYEQYF. CDR3 DNA: TGTGCCAGCAGCCGGACTAGCGGCTACGAGCAGTACTTC.

The count of this clonotype is one. CDR3 nucleotides: TGTGCCAGCAGCTCCCAGACAGGCGGCGAAAAACTGTTTTTT. Protein: CASSSQTGGEKLFF. The chain employs TRBV7-9 and TRBJ1-4; weak D call: TRBD1 (6 bases). Germline V lookup: CDR1 SEHNR, CDR2 FQNEAQ (reference sequence). The CDR3 is 14 residues long. Trimming took off 4 bases at V and 8 bases at J, with 14 bases between the two ends.